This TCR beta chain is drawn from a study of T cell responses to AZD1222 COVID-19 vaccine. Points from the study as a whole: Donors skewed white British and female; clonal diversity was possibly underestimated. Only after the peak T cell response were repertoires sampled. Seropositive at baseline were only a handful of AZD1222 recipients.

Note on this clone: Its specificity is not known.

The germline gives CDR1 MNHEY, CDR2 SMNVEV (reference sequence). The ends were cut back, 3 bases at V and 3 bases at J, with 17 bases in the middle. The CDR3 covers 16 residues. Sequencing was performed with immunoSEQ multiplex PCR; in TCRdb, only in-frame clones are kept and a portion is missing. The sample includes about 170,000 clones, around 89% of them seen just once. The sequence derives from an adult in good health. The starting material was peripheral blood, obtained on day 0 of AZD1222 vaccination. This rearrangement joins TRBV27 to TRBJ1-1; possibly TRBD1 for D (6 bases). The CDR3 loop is CASSFVGTGLDTEAFF. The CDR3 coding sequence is TGTGCCAGCAGTTTTGTAGGTACAGGGCTGGACACTGAAGCTTTCTTT.